This passage covers 22 T cell receptor beta chains from one sample sequenced in a study of cytomegalovirus exposure and HLA in healthy donors. TCRdb keeps only in-frame clones here, not all; method: immunoSEQ multiplex PCR. The sample has over 110,000 clones; around 86% are singletons. Input material: PBMCs. The receptors originated from a man aged 18 to 30 in good health and CMV-seropositive.

V is TRBV27 and J is TRBJ2-3; TRBD2 matches at 13 bases. The CDR3 spans 17 residues. Germline V CDR1 and CDR2: MNHEY, SMNVEV (reference sequence). The V segment lost 7 bases and the J segment 4 bases; nucleotides outside the gene matches: 11. Written as DNA, the CDR3 is TGTGCCAGCACCGCATATTCACTAGCGGGGGGGCCAGATACGCAGTATTTT. Translated: CASTAYSLAGGPDTQYF.

The chain links TRBV6-4 to TRBJ1-5, with D hard to call. This CDR3 contains 16 residues. Trimming stripped 2 bases from V and 8 bases from J, with 19 bases between. Per germline, CDR1 MRHNA and CDR2 SNTAGT. CDR3 loop: CASSDPRHFLTEPQHF. CDR3 in DNA: TGTGCCAGCAGTGACCCGCGACACTTCCTCACGGAGCCCCAGCATTTT.

DNA of the CDR3: TGTGCCACCAGCAGAGATCGAGGGAACAATCAGCCCCAGCATTTT. This encodes CATSRDRGNNQPQHF. J is TRBJ1-5 and V is TRBV15; D gene unclear. V lost 0 bases, J lost 3 bases, and 9 bases lay in between. The germline gives CDR1 LNHNV, CDR2 YYDKDF (reference sequence). This CDR3 is built from 15 residues.

This clone appeared many times. The rearrangement uses TRBV27 and TRBJ2-7, with TRBD1 matching 9 bases. CDR3 size: 13 residues. J gave up 3 bases and V 5 bases, and 2 bases lay outside the gene matches. CDR1 and CDR2 (germline): MNHEY, SMNVEV (reference sequence). In DNA, the CDR3 is TGTGCCAGCAGTCCGGGACAGGGCTACGAGCAGTACTTC. Translating it yields CASSPGQGYEQYF.

The V and J genes are TRBV5-5 and TRBJ2-2, with 9 bases matching TRBD2. The length of the CDR3 is 18 residues. V gave up 4 bases and J gave up 3 bases; unmatched junction bases: 13. Looked up from germline, CDR1 is SGHKS and CDR2 is YYEKEE (reference sequence). CDR3 loop: CASSLSRLAGIDTGELFF. As DNA, the CDR3 is TGTGCCAGCAGCCTTTCTAGGCTAGCGGGGATCGACACCGGGGAGCTGTTTTTT.

This clone occurred once. The rearrangement uses TRBV1 and TRBJ2-5; no check of the table's D call, TRBD1, against the DNA was made. TRBV1 is shown as a pseudogene. The CDR3 sequence is 18 residues long. CDR3 DNA: TGCACCAGCAGCCCGTACCCAGGGAAGCAGGGGAGTAGGGAGACCCAGTACTTC. Protein: CTSSPYPGKQGSRETQYF.

The J gene is TRBJ2-7, the V gene TRBV11-2; 10 bases fit TRBD2. The germline gives CDR1 SGHAT, CDR2 FQNNGV. V lost 4 bases to trimming and J lost 1 base; unmatched junction nucleotides: 16. The CDR3 is made up of 19 amino acids. The CDR3 is CASSSADLWTSGESYEQYF. The DNA of the CDR3 is TGTGCCAGCAGCTCGGCTGACTTGTGGACTAGCGGAGAATCCTACGAGCAGTACTTC.

The V and J genes are TRBV13 and TRBJ2-7; 9 positions agree with TRBD1. The CDR3 has 15 residues. CDR1 PRHDT and CDR2 FYEKMQ come from the germline V gene (reference sequence). The ends lost 5 bases at V and 6 bases at J; junction bases unmatched: 11. The CDR3 protein is CASSKWTGVEVEQYF. The CDR3 nucleotides read TGTGCCAGCAGCAAATGGACAGGGGTCGAAGTCGAGCAGTACTTC.

The chain couples TRBV15 to TRBJ2-3; D might be TRBD2 (5 bases). The CDR3 has 15 amino acids. V was clipped by 0 bases and J by 4 bases, with 11 bases between them. Germline V gene data show CDR1 as LNHNV and CDR2 as YYDKDF (reference sequence). CDR3 residues: CATSRDLGVPDTQYF. The CDR3 DNA is TGTGCCACCAGCAGAGATCTCGGGGTCCCAGATACGCAGTATTTT.

This clone was counted once. The rearrangement uses TRBV13 and TRBJ2-1; D may be TRBD2 (6 bases). Germline V lookup: CDR1 PRHDT, CDR2 FYEKMQ (reference sequence). Trimming left V 4 bases short and J 4 bases short, with 14 bases between. This CDR3 has 15 amino acids. The CDR3 region has the DNA TGTGCCAGCAGCTCTACCCCGGGACTTTACAATGAGCAGTTCTTC. Amino acids: CASSSTPGLYNEQFF.

The chain recombines TRBV6-1 with TRBJ1-5, with 7 bases that match TRBD1. Germline CDR1 and CDR2: MNHNS and SASEGT. This CDR3 is built from 15 residues. Trimming removed 4 bases from V and 5 bases from J; junction bases left unmatched: 8. CDR3 coding DNA: TGTGCCAGCAGTGGAACGGGACAGAGCTATCAGCCCCAGCATTTT. This codes for CASSGTGQSYQPQHF.

The V and J genes are TRBV2 and TRBJ2-1; 9 nucleotides match TRBD1. This CDR3 contains 17 residues. Germline V CDR1 and CDR2: SNHLY, FYNNEI. Trimming cost V 6 bases and J 6 bases; bases outside gene matches: 15. For the CDR3, the DNA is TGTGCCAGCAGCCGGACCCACCGGGACAGGGCTGGCAATGAGCAGTTCTTC. Residues: CASSRTHRDRAGNEQFF. The variable domain in full, completed from reference TRBV2 and TRBJ2-1, reads EPEVTQTPSHQVTQMGQEVILRCVPISNHLYFYWYRQILGQKVEFLVSFYNNEISEKSEIFDDQFSVERPDGSNFTLKIRSTKLEDSAMYFCASSRTHRDRAGNEQFFGPGTRLTVL.

V usage is TRBV5-1 and J usage is TRBJ2-1; weak D call: TRBD2 (8 bases). Trimming removed 4 bases at V and 8 bases at J, with 19 bases between. The germline gives CDR1 SGHRS, CDR2 YFSETQ. The CDR3 has 15 residues. The CDR3 bases are TGCGCCAGCAGCCTCCGGGAGGGGGCGGCCGATGAGCAGTTCTTC. Its translation is CASSLREGAADEQFF.

The chain combines TRBV5-1 with TRBJ2-7, with 8 bases matching TRBD1. There are 17 residues in the CDR3. V shed 0 bases and J 0 bases; nucleotides not matched to a gene: 8. The germline CDR1 and CDR2 sequences are SGHRS and YFSETQ. This CDR3 is CASSLGPRQGISYEQYF. The CDR3 nucleotides read TGCGCCAGCAGCTTGGGGCCCAGACAGGGGATCTCCTACGAGCAGTACTTC.

V and J are TRBV28 and TRBJ1-2; TRBD1 matches 9 bases. The V gene end was trimmed by 2 bases and the J gene end by 5 bases; junction bases not matched to a gene: 9. The CDR3 has 16 amino acids. Per the germline V gene, CDR1 is MDHEN and CDR2 is SYDVKM. CDR3: CASSLLPGQGSYGYTF. CDR3 DNA: TGTGCCAGCAGTTTACTACCGGGACAGGGATCTTATGGCTACACCTTC.

J is TRBJ2-1 and V is TRBV7-8; 7 nucleotides match TRBD2. V gave up 5 bases and J gave up 2 bases; unmatched junction bases: 12. CDR3 length equals 17 residues. CDR1 and CDR2 (germline): SGHVS, FQNEAQ. Here the CDR3 DNA reads TGTGCCAGCAGCCCACCAATCGTCGGGGGGACCTACAATGAGCAGTTCTTC. Protein sequence: CASSPPIVGGTYNEQFF.

The V call is TRBV7-9, the J call TRBJ1-1; possibly TRBD1 for D (6 bases). V was shortened by 5 bases and J by 4 bases, with 20 bases between the two germline ends. Germline values: CDR1 SEHNR, CDR2 FQNEAQ (reference sequence). CDR3 length equals 16 residues. Here the CDR3 reads CASSHPRGGLSTEAFF. The CDR3 DNA follows: TGTGCCAGCAGCCACCCCCGCGGGGGGCTATCCACTGAAGCTTTCTTT. The complete variable domain, with remaining parts taken from reference TRBV7-9 and TRBJ1-1, reads DTGVSQNPRHKITKRGQNVTFRCDPISEHNRLYWYRQTLGQGPEFLTYFQNEAQLEKSRLLSDRFSAERPKGSFSTLEIQRTEQGDSAMYLCASSHPRGGLSTEAFFGQGTRLTVV.

This clone was detected once. The chain carries TRBV19 and TRBJ1-5; D is possibly TRBD1 (6 bases). Germline-derived CDR1 and CDR2 are LNHDA and SQIVND (reference sequence). The CDR3 has 15 amino acids. V was shortened by 4 bases and J by 4 bases, with 14 bases between the two germline ends. CDR3 DNA: TGTGCCAGTAGTAGGGGGGGCGAAAGAAATCAGCCCCAGCATTTT. Amino acids: CASSRGGERNQPQHF.

This clone was observed a single time. This rearrangement joins TRBV9 to TRBJ2-3; 9 bases are shared with TRBD1. The CDR3 contains 17 residues. Germline lookup yields CDR1 SGDLS and CDR2 YYNGEE. The V and J ends lost 4 bases and 2 bases, in that order; junction bases with no gene match: 11. This CDR3 is CASSLRGQGFVTDTQYF. CDR3 nucleotide sequence: TGTGCCAGCAGCCTCCGGGGACAGGGCTTTGTCACAGATACGCAGTATTTT.

This sequence joins TRBV2 and TRBJ2-2, with D tentatively TRBD2 (6 bases). From germline, CDR1 is SNHLY and CDR2 FYNNEI. V was cut by 3 bases and J by 1 base, with 9 bases left in between. The CDR3 runs to 15 residues. The CDR3 DNA is TGTGCCAGCAGTGATGTAGCGGTGAACACCGGGGAGCTGTTTTTT. It translates to CASSDVAVNTGELFF.

The chain couples TRBV6-6 to TRBJ2-1; TRBD2 aligns across 13 bases. The V segment lost 4 bases and the J segment 7 bases; nucleotides outside the gene matches: 4. Germline V lookup: CDR1 MNHNY, CDR2 SVGAGI (reference sequence). CDR3 length: 15 amino acids. The DNA for the CDR3 is TGTGCCAGCAGTTTGGGACTAGCGGGACGGAATGAGCAGTTCTTC. Translating gives CASSLGLAGRNEQFF.

The gene calls are TRBV15 and TRBJ2-5, with D unclear. The CDR3 loop spans 15 amino acids. From germline, CDR1 is LNHNV and CDR2 YYDKDF (reference sequence). Trimming pared 0 bases from V and 0 bases from J, leaving 8 bases between. CDR3 in amino acids: CATSRDPMYQETQYF. CDR3 in DNA: TGTGCCACCAGCAGAGATCCCATGTACCAAGAGACCCAGTACTTC.